The 20 T cell receptor beta chains below all came from one sample that was sequenced in a study of blood T cell repertoires in COVID-19. Assay: immunoSEQ multiplex PCR; the TCRdb copy retains only in-frame clones and omits some. The sample yields a few hundred thousand clones, more than 80% seen once. Sequencing was done on a sample of peripheral blood. The receptors come from a woman aged 80 or over with acute or convalescent COVID-19.

CDR3 in DNA: TGTGCCAGCAGTTACGGGCGGAGGGGCAATCAGCCCCAGCATTTT. Translation: CASSYGRRGNQPQHF. The J gene is TRBJ1-5, the V gene TRBV28; D not certain. V lost 4 bases and J 2 bases, leaving 12 bases between the germline ends. CDR1 is MDHEN and CDR2 is SYDVKM in the germline V gene. The CDR3 consists of 15 residues.

The CDR3 region is CASGTESGGAETQYF. DNA of the CDR3: TGTGCCAGCGGTACGGAGAGTGGGGGCGCAGAGACCCAGTACTTC. The V and J genes are TRBV2 and TRBJ2-5; possible D gene TRBD1, 6 bases. This CDR3 region has 15 residues. V lost 8 bases, J lost 4 bases, and 20 bases lay in between. Germline CDR1 SNHLY, CDR2 FYNNEI.

This clone was detected once. The J gene is TRBJ1-1, the V gene TRBV7-9; D unclear. Germline CDR1 is SEHNR and CDR2 is FQNEAQ (reference sequence). Trimming left V 10 bases short and J 4 bases short, with 13 bases between. The CDR3 sequence is 12 residues long. The DNA of the CDR3 is TGTGCCACCGGGAGGGTAGGCACTGAAGCTTTCTTT. It codes for CATGRVGTEAFF.

The rearrangement links TRBV5-1 to TRBJ2-7; tentative D call: TRBD2 (7 bases). This CDR3 is 16 amino acids long. V was cut by 1 base and J by 5 bases, with 19 bases left in between. Germline loops: CDR1 SGHRS, CDR2 YFSETQ. The CDR3 coding sequence is TGCGCCAGCAGCTTGTCATGGGGGGGACAACCTAACGAGCAGTACTTC. As protein: CASSLSWGGQPNEQYF.

V and J are TRBV5-1 and TRBJ2-2, with 10 bases that match TRBD2. Germline values: CDR1 SGHRS, CDR2 YFSETQ. The CDR3 extends over 15 amino acids. Trimming cost V 6 bases and J 7 bases; bases outside gene matches: 9. The CDR3 nucleotides read TGCGCCAGCAACCCTCTAGCGGGGGCGGGCGGGGAGCTGTTTTTT. Translating it yields CASNPLAGAGGELFF.

This chain uses TRBV19 with TRBJ1-4, with 9 positions matching TRBD1. The germline CDR1 and CDR2 sequences are LNHDA and SQIVND (reference sequence). CDR3 length equals 13 residues. The J segment lost 5 bases and the V segment lost 9 bases, leaving 4 bases of the junction unmatched. The CDR3 here is CASQDRGNEKLFF. The CDR3 DNA reads as TGTGCCAGCCAGGACAGGGGAAATGAAAAACTGTTTTTT.

CDR3 residues: CVVAPPSPYEQYF. In DNA form, the CDR3 reads TGTGTCGTGGCCCCTCCATCCCCCTACGAGCAGTACTTC. The chain carries TRBV6-6 and TRBJ2-7; D uncertain. Germline CDR1 and CDR2: MNHNY and SVGAGI (reference sequence). This CDR3 has 13 amino acids.

This sequence joins TRBV28 and TRBJ2-7; 7 nucleotides match TRBD2. This CDR3 has 13 amino acids. V trimming: 8 bases; J trimming: 4 bases; junction bases outside the gene matches: 8. CDR1 and CDR2 (germline): MDHEN, SYDVKM. CDR3 in amino acids: CASRGEREYEQYF. The CDR3 nucleotides are TGTGCCAGCCGGGGGGAGAGAGAGTACGAGCAGTACTTC.

The rearrangement uses TRBV7-9 and TRBJ1-2; D may be TRBD1 (5 bases). Germline V gene sequence: CDR1 SEHNR, CDR2 FQNEAQ (reference sequence). There are 15 residues in the CDR3. V lost 2 bases to trimming and J lost 4 bases, with 14 bases between them. For the CDR3, the DNA is TGTGCCAGCAGCTTAACCGACGGAGGGGTCTATGGCTACACCTTC. Translation gives CASSLTDGGVYGYTF.

This clone was found a few times. This chain connects TRBV3-1 (or the pseudogene TRBV3-2) to TRBJ2-2; D may be TRBD1 (5 bases). V was shortened by 0 bases and J by 7 bases, with 21 bases between the two germline ends. The CDR3 sequence is 18 residues long. Germline V gene data show CDR1 as LGHDT and CDR2 as YNNKEL (reference sequence). CDR3 DNA: TGTGCCAGCAGCCAAGATAGTGCCAGGGTCTGCTTTTACGGGGAGCTGTTTTTT. Its translation: CASSQDSARVCFYGELFF.

This chain connects TRBV7-2 to TRBJ2-3; 9 bases line up with TRBD2. After removal of 1 base from V and 2 bases from J, the junction contained 4 bases not matched to a gene. This CDR3 has 16 residues. The germline CDR1 and CDR2 sequences are SGHTA and FQGNSA. CDR3 loop: CASSLVPSGATDTQYF. The CDR3 DNA is TGTGCCAGCAGCTTAGTCCCTAGCGGGGCCACAGATACGCAGTATTTT. The full variable domain, rest sourced from reference TRBV7-2 and TRBJ2-3, is GAGVSQSPSNKVTEKGKDVELRCDPISGHTALYWYRQSLGQGLEFLIYFQGNSAPDKSGLPSDRFSAERTGGSVSTLTIQRTQQEDSAVYLCASSLVPSGATDTQYFGPGTRLTVL.

This clone was counted a few times. The J gene is TRBJ1-4, the V gene TRBV3-1 (or the pseudogene TRBV3-2); no clear D gene. The CDR3 extends over 12 amino acids. Germline V lookup: CDR1 LGHDT, CDR2 YNNKEL (reference sequence). Between the trimmed V and J ends, which lost 0 bases and 6 bases, there was a span of 2 bases. The CDR3 spells CASSQDDEKLFF. The CDR3 region has the DNA TGTGCCAGCAGCCAAGACGATGAAAAACTGTTTTTT.

The chain uses TRBV9 and TRBJ1-5, with D unclear. Germline CDR1 SGDLS, CDR2 YYNGEE. V dropped 0 bases and J dropped 2 bases, with 9 bases sitting between them. The CDR3 runs 15 residues. CDR3 amino acids: CASSVGVAGNQPQHF. CDR3 nucleotides: TGTGCCAGCAGCGTAGGTGTGGCCGGCAATCAGCCCCAGCATTTT.

V and J are TRBV6-6 and TRBJ1-6; possibly TRBD1 for D (6 bases). Per the germline V gene, CDR1 is MNHNY and CDR2 is SVGAGI (reference sequence). This CDR3 comprises 12 residues. V lost 8 bases and J lost 12, with 14 bases in between. CDR3 DNA: TGTGCCAGCTACAGGGAGGGGAGACCCCTCCACTTT. This gives the protein CASYREGRPLHF.

The chain links TRBV15 to TRBJ2-7; 13 bases map to TRBD2. The germline CDR1 and CDR2 sequences are LNHNV and YYDKDF (reference sequence). The CDR3 spans 18 residues. With 3 bases clipped from V and 1 base from J, the junction kept 9 bases outside the gene matches. The CDR3 nucleotides read TGTGCCACCAGCAGCATAACTAGACTAGCGGGAGGTTCCTACGAGCAGTACTTC. Amino acids: CATSSITRLAGGSYEQYF.

This clone was seen just once. V and J are TRBV6-5 and TRBJ2-7; 10 nucleotides align to TRBD1. The germline gives CDR1 MNHEY, CDR2 SVGAGI. J was trimmed by 3 bases and V by 0 bases; bases with no gene match: 5. CDR3 length equals 16 residues. In DNA, the CDR3 is TGTGCCAGCAGTTACTCTGGGACAGGGGCTTACTACGAGCAGTACTTC. Translated, it gives CASSYSGTGAYYEQYF.

The V and J genes are TRBV28 and TRBJ1-2; maybe TRBD1 (5 bases). CDR1 and CDR2 from the germline V gene are MDHEN and SYDVKM. The CDR3 spans 12 residues. Deletions cut 6 bases from V and 8 bases from J, with 13 bases between. DNA for the CDR3: TGTGCCAGCAGCCCCCCAGGGTACGGCTACACCTTC. This translates into CASSPPGYGYTF.

The CDR3 nucleotides read TGTGCCACCAGCAGATCCTATATCCCGGGACAGGGTGGCTACACCTTC. Translated, it gives CATSRSYIPGQGGYTF. The chain recombines TRBV15 with TRBJ1-2; 9 bases agree with TRBD1. The V gene end was trimmed by 2 bases and the J gene end by 7 bases; junction bases not matched to a gene: 11. Germline-derived CDR1 and CDR2 are LNHNV and YYDKDF (reference sequence). CDR3 length equals 16 residues.

The J gene is TRBJ1-6, the V gene TRBV7-8, with TRBD1 as a possible D gene (5 bases). V lost 3 bases and J lost 10, with 19 bases in between. CDR3 length: 16 residues. Germline V lookup: CDR1 SGHVS, CDR2 FQNEAQ. CDR3 in amino acids: CASSFNPGAQRSPLHF. CDR3 nucleotides: TGTGCCAGCAGCTTCAACCCTGGGGCGCAACGATCACCCCTCCACTTT.

Worth noting for this clone: The germline gene is not matched at one end of the junction; a read error may be the cause. The chain couples TRBV7-7 to TRBJ2-1; 8 bases are a match to TRBD2. Germline V gives CDR1 SSHAT, CDR2 FNYEAQ (reference sequence). This CDR3 region has 15 residues. CDR3 loop: CASNEGSGKRGEQFF. CDR3 sequence (DNA): TGTGCTAGCAACGAGGGTAGCGGGAAAAGGGGTGAGCAGTTCTTC.